The rows below give T cell receptor beta chains drawn from one sample of a study of CD8 T cells in ankylosing spondylitis. TCRdb re-called the 5' RACE reads with MiXCR, one entry per CDR3 protein. The sample includes a few hundred thousand distinct CDR3 sequences, roughly 18% of them seen just once. The sequenced sample was blood, either unsorted or a sorted T cell fraction (not recorded which). Source of these receptors: a male donor with ankylosing spondylitis or in good health (not recorded which). The CDR3 runs from the conserved cysteine through the conserved F or W. D genes are given only for firm matches. Clone size is given for some rows only: seen once, a few or many times, or a class if the clone is expanded.

>TRBD2|TRBJ2-5|TRBV20-1|-
TGCAGTGCTAGAGATAAGGGGACTAGCGGCCACCAAGAGACCCAGTACTTC
CSARDKGTSGHQETQYF
>-|TRBJ2-1|TRBV7-8|many
TGTGCCAGCAGCGGCCCCGGGACAAAGTACAATGAGCAGTTCTTC
CASSGPGTKYNEQFF
>TRBD2|TRBJ2-5|TRBV7-2|-
TGTGCCAGCAGCTTACTACCGCGGGAGGAGCAAGAGACCCAGTACTTC
CASSLLPREEQETQYF
>TRBD1|TRBJ2-6|TRBV11-1|-
TGTGCCAGCAGCTTAGGTAGTCTGACAGGGGGCGGTGGGGCCAACGTCCTGACTTTC
CASSLGSLTGGGGANVLTF
>-|TRBJ2-5|TRBV25-1|few
TGTGCCAGCAGTGAATTAAGGTTTGAGGAGGGGCAGACCCAGTACTTC
CASSELRFEEGQTQYF
>TRBD1|TRBJ1-3|TRBV12-3/TRBV12-4|-
TGTGCCAGCAGTTTAGGGGACAGCTTAAACACCATATATTTT
CASSLGDSLNTIYF
>-|TRBJ2-7|TRBV3-1|-
TGTGCCAGCAGCCCGGCCCGCGGTTACGAGCAGTACTTC
CASSPARGYEQYF
>-|TRBJ2-2|TRBV2|few
TGTGCCAGCAGTGAAGCGAGCACCGGGGAGCTGTTTTTT
CASSEASTGELFF
>-|TRBJ2-3|TRBV29-1|-
TGCAGCGTTGAATTCTGGCAGGGCTTCACAGATACGCAGTATTTT
CSVEFWQGFTDTQYF
>TRBD2|TRBJ2-2|TRBV28|-
TGTGCCAGCAGTCCCTGGGCGGGAGGTAATACCGGGGAGCTGTTTTTT
CASSPWAGGNTGELFF
>-|TRBJ2-1|TRBV12-3/TRBV12-4|few
TGTGCCAGCACGGCGGGACTCCGGGCGCCCAATGAGCAGTTCTTC
CASTAGLRAPNEQFF
>-|TRBJ2-1|TRBV4-1|-
TGCGCCAGCAGCCTAGGGGAAGTCAATGAGCAGTTCTTC
CASSLGEVNEQFF
>TRBD1|TRBJ2-7|TRBV28|many
TGTGCCAGCAGCTCGACAGGGGCCGGCTACGAGCAGTACTTC
CASSSTGAGYEQYF
>-|TRBJ2-5|TRBV5-1|-
TGCGCCAGCAGCTCTTTCCCCGAAGAGACCCAGTACTTC
CASSSFPEETQYF
>-|TRBJ1-4|TRBV12-5|-
TGTGCTAGTGGTTTGCTCCGGAATAATGAAAAACTGTTTTTT
CASGLLRNNEKLFF
>-|TRBJ1-4|TRBV2|many
TGTGCCAGCAGTGAAGCGGCAGCCCTGCGGGAAAAACTGTTTTTT
CASSEAAALREKLFF
>-|TRBJ2-3|TRBV7-2|-
TGTGCCAGCAGCTTACAGGGGCTAAGCACAGATACGCAGTATTTT
CASSLQGLSTDTQYF
>TRBD1|TRBJ2-5|TRBV28|-
TGTGCCAGCAGTTTGCTGGACAGGGGCGAAGAGACCCAGTACTTC
CASSLLDRGEETQYF
>-|TRBJ2-1|TRBV6-2/TRBV6-3|few
TGTGCCAGCAGTTATGAACTAGCACGTGCCTATGAGCAGTTCTTC
CASSYELARAYEQFF
>TRBD2|TRBJ2-1|TRBV27|-
TGTGCCAGCAGTTGGTTCTTTGGACTAGATCATGAGCAGTTCTTC
CASSWFFGLDHEQFF
>-|TRBJ2-7|TRBV7-9|few
TGTGCCAGCAGCCACGGCCAGGACCTTTCCTACGAGCAGTACTTC
CASSHGQDLSYEQYF
>-|TRBJ1-5|TRBV12-3/TRBV12-4|-
TGTGCCAGCAGTTTAGTCCCACCGGGGGGAAGATGGCCCCAGCATTTT
CASSLVPPGGRWPQHF
>TRBD1|TRBJ1-4|TRBV10-3|few
TGTGCCATCAGTGGGCGGACAGGACTTAATGAAAAACTGTTTTTT
CAISGRTGLNEKLFF
>TRBD2|TRBJ2-7|TRBV6-1|few
TGTGCCAGTGCGGGAGGGCCTAGCGCTTACGAGCAGTACTTC
CASAGGPSAYEQYF
>TRBD2|TRBJ2-5|TRBV6-2/TRBV6-3|few
TGTGCCAGCAGCTACGGGACGGTAGCGGGAGGAGAGACCCAGTACTTC
CASSYGTVAGGETQYF
>TRBD2|TRBJ2-3|TRBV29-1|few
TGCAGCGTTGAAAGGACTAGCGGGAGTACAGATACGCAGTATTTT
CSVERTSGSTDTQYF
>-|TRBJ2-1|TRBV12-3/TRBV12-4|many
TGTGCCAGCAGCCAATCATCCTACAATGAGCAGTTCTTC
CASSQSSYNEQFF
>TRBD1|TRBJ2-5|TRBV20-1|few
TGCAGTGCAAGAAGGGTGGACAGGGTTGCAGAGACCCAGTACTTC
CSARRVDRVAETQYF
>TRBD2|TRBJ2-1|TRBV4-3|many
TGCGCCAGCAGCCGAGCATGGGGACTAGCGGCGGACAATGAGCAGTTCTTC
CASSRAWGLAADNEQFF
>-|TRBJ2-7|TRBV29-1|-
TGCAGCGTTGATTCGTCCGGGGACTACGAGCAGTACTTC
CSVDSSGDYEQYF
>-|TRBJ2-1|TRBV29-1|few
TGCAGCGTTGACCGCGGGAACGGGGGCAATGAGCAGTTCTTC
CSVDRGNGGNEQFF
>TRBD2|TRBJ2-3|TRBV4-2|few
TGTGCCAGCAGCCAAGTGACTAGCGAGACAGATACGCAGTATTTT
CASSQVTSETDTQYF
>-|TRBJ2-7|TRBV27|few
TGTGCCAGCAGGACCACAGGGACTCTAGGGCAGTACTTC
CASRTTGTLGQYF
>TRBD2|TRBJ2-7|TRBV5-1|few
TGCGCCAGCAGCCAGCAACTAGCGGCTTTCTACGAGCAGTACTTC
CASSQQLAAFYEQYF